This TCR beta chain was sequenced in a study of somatic mutations in cytotoxic T cells in rheumatoid arthritis. Libraries were prepared by immunoSEQ multiplex PCR; TCRdb keeps only in-frame clonotypes and omits some of them. Of tens of thousands of clones listed, about four fifths were seen once; the top ten hold 13% to 15%. CDR1 is MNHNY and CDR2 is SVGAGI in the germline V gene (reference sequence). Trimming removed 10 bases from V and 0 bases from J, with 20 bases in between. This CDR3 is built from 16 residues. This clone was counted between two and nine times. The rearrangement uses TRBV6-6 and TRBJ2-3, with D perhaps matching TRBD2 (6 bases). The sequenced sample was CD8+ T cells sorted from blood. The sequence was obtained from an adult with rheumatoid arthritis. The CDR3 loop is CATVGGGNPSTDTQYF. CDR3 sequence (DNA): TGTGCCACCGTCGGGGGTGGGAATCCTAGCACAGATACGCAGTATTTT.